This T cell receptor (beta chain) is drawn from a study of T cell responses to AZD1222 COVID-19 vaccine. Germline CDR1 MRHNA, CDR2 SNTAGT. The CDR3 length is 15 residues. Trimming left V 6 bases short and J 0 bases short, with 13 bases between. Overall study results and limits: Donors were largely white British and mainly female; clonal diversity was possibly underestimated. Without day 14 samples, only post-peak T cell repertoires were studied.

About this clone itself: Its antigen is currently unknown.

Method: immunoSEQ multiplex PCR; TCRdb's copy keeps in-frame clones and lacks some. Of more than 140,000 clones in the sample, around nine tenths are singletons; the top ten hold about 4.6%. The specimen was peripheral blood, collected on day 0 of AZD1222 vaccination. The chain links TRBV6-4 to TRBJ2-3; D is perhaps TRBD2 (5 bases). The receptor was isolated from an adult in good health. This CDR3 is CASREDGLSTDTQYF. The CDR3 DNA sequence: TGTGCCAGCAGGGAGGACGGCCTTAGCACAGATACGCAGTATTTT.